This entry lists 2 T cell receptor beta chains sequenced from one sample in a study of tissue T cells after allogeneic stem cell transplantation. Stated time point: mouse harvest day 7 after allogeneic transplant. Each mouse received 10^7 T-cell-depleted marrow cells plus 10^6 splenic CD5+ T cells by tail vein. The method was immunoSEQ multiplex PCR; TCRdb's version includes in-frame clones alone and lacks a portion of them. Of thousands of clones listed, 50% are singletons. The material sequenced was gut tissue. The receptors were gathered from a female BALB/c mouse given C57BL/6 T cells with graft-versus-host disease after an allogeneic hematopoietic cell transplant.

In regard to this clone: Gene labels here are mouse ones. The read comes to an end 1 residue before the CDR3 does, leaving the germline J gene to fill in the end. V is TRBV3 and J is TRBJ2-1; 9 bases map to TRBD1. The germline V gene encodes CDR1 SNHLY and CDR2 FYNGKV (reference sequence). This CDR3 has 15 amino acids. The trim removed 2 bases at V and 3 bases at J, leaving 2 bases unmatched. The CDR3 bases that were read are TGTGCCAGCAGCTTACGACAGGGGGGCTATGCTGAGCAGTTC. Its translation: CASSLRQGGYAEQF. The complete CDR3 reads CASSLRQGGYAEQFF.

For this clone: The gene symbols are mouse symbols. Read coverage stops 1 residue before the CDR3 terminus; the germline J gene supplies the remainder. The V call is TRBV26, the J call TRBJ1-1, with D unclear. Germline V gene lookup returns CDR1 KGHPV and CDR2 FQNQEV (reference sequence). The ends were cut back, 3 bases at V and 0 bases at J, with 5 bases in the middle. This CDR3 region has 13 residues. CDR3 amino acids: CASSLEANTEVFF. CDR3 DNA (partial): TGTGCCAGCAGTCTAGAAGCAAACACAGAAGTCTTC.